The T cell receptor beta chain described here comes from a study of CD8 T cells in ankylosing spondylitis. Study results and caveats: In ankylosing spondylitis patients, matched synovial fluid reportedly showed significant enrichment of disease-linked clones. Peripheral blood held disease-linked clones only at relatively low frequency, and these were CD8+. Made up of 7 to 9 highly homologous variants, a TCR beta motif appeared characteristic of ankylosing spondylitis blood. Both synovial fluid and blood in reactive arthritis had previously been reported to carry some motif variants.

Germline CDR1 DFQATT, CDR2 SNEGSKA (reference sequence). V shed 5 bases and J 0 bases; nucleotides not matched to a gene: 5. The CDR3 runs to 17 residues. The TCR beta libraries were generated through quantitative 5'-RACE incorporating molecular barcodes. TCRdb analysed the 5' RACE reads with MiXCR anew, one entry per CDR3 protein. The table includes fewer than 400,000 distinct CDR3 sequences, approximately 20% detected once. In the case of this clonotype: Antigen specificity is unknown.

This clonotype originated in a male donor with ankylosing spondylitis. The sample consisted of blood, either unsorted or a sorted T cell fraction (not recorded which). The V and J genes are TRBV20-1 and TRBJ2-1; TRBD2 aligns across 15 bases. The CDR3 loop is CSAPGLAGGGSYNEQFF. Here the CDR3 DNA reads TGCAGTGCTCCGGGACTAGCGGGAGGCGGCTCCTACAATGAGCAGTTCTTC.